Detailed here is one T cell receptor (beta chain). There are 12 residues in the CDR3. The ends were cut back, 3 bases at V and 3 bases at J, with 6 bases in the middle. Germline CDR1 reads DFQATT; CDR2 reads SNEGSKA (reference sequence). The data stem from a study of blood T cell repertoires in COVID-19. Study summary: Samples taken during acute and convalescent COVID-19 were collected in the United States, Italy and Spain.

In the source study's methods: Scientists estimated how many nucleated cells there were by amplifying reference gene primers. The data were produced by immunoSEQ multiplex PCR, yet TCRdb's version contains in-frame clones alone and is incomplete. V, J and clone size are taken as reported in that table, and D and trimming were inferred from the DNA itself. The data show under 80,000 clones, around 83% seen once. The sequencing sample was made of peripheral blood. This rearrangement joins TRBV20-1 to TRBJ1-3, with D uncertain. The receptor's source is a woman aged 60-75 years with acute or convalescent COVID-19. CDR3 nucleotide sequence: TGCAGTGCTAGTGTTCTTGGAAACACCATATATTTT. Translated: CSASVLGNTIYF.